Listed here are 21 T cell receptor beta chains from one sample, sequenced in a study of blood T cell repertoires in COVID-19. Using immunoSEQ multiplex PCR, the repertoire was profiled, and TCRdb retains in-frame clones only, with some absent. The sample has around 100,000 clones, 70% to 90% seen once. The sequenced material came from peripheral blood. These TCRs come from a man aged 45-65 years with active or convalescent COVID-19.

The CDR3 bases are TGTGCCAGCAGTTCCACAGGGCCTCTCACTAGCACAGATACGCAGTATTTT. It yields the protein CASSSTGPLTSTDTQYF. The chain uses TRBV28 and TRBJ2-3, with D possibly being TRBD1 (6 bases). This CDR3 has 17 residues. Germline CDR1 and CDR2: MDHEN and SYDVKM. V was pared by 4 bases and J by 0 bases, with 17 bases between.

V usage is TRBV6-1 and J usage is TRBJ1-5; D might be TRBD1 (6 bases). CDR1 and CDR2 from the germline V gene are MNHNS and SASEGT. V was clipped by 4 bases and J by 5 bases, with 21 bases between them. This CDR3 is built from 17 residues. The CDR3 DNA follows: TGTGCCAGCAGTGCTCCCGGCCGGACAGAATATCATCAGCCCCAGCATTTT. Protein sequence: CASSAPGRTEYHQPQHF.

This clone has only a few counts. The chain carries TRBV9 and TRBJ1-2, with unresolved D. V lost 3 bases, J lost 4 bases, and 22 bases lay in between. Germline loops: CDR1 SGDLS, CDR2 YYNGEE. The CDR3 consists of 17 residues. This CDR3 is CASSGQNGRRDIYGYTF. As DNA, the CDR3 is TGTGCCAGCAGCGGCCAGAACGGTCGGCGGGATATCTATGGCTACACCTTC. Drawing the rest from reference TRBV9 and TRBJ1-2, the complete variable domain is DSGVTQTPKHLITATGQRVTLRCSPRSGDLSVYWYQQSLDQGLQFLIQYYNGEERAKGNILERFSAQQFPDLHSELNLSSLELGDSALYFCASSGQNGRRDIYGYTFGSGTRLTVV.

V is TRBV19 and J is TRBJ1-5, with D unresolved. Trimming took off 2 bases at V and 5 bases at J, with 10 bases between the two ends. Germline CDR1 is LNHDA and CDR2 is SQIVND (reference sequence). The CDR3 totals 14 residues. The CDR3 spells CASSIKPMDQPQHF. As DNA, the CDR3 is TGTGCCAGTAGTATAAAGCCTATGGATCAGCCCCAGCATTTT.

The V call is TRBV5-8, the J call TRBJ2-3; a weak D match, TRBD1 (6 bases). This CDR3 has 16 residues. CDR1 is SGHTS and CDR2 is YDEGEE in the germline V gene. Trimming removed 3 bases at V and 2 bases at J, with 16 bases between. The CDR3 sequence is CASSSGPWTATDTQYF. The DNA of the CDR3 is TGTGCCAGCAGCTCGGGCCCCTGGACAGCCACAGATACGCAGTATTTT.

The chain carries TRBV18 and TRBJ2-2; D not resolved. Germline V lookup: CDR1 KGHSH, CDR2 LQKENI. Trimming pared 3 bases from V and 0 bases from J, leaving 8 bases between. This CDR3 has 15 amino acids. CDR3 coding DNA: TGTGCCAGCTCACCTCAGGTTGCGAACACCGGGGAGCTGTTTTTT. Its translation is CASSPQVANTGELFF.

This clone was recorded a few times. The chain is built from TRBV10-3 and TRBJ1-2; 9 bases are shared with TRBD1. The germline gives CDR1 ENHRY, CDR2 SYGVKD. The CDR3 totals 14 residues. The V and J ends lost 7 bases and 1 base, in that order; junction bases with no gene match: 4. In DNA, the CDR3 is TGTGCCATCACGGGACAGGGCCTTAACTATGGCTACACCTTC. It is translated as CAITGQGLNYGYTF.

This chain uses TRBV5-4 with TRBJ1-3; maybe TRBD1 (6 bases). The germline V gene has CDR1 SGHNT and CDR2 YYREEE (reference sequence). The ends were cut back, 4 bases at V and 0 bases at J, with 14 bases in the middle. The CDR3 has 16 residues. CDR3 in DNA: TGTGCCAGCAGCCCGACCGGACAGATCTCTGGAAACACCATATATTTT. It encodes CASSPTGQISGNTIYF.

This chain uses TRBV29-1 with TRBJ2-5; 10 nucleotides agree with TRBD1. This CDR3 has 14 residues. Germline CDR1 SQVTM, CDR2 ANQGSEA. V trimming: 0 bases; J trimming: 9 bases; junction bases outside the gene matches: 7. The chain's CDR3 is CSVEELGTGVPQYF. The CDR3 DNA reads TGCAGCGTTGAAGAATTGGGGACAGGGGTTCCCCAGTACTTC.

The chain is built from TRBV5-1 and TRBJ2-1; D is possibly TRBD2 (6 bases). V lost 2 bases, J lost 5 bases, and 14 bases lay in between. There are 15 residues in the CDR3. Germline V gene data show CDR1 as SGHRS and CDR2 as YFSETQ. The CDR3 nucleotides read TGCGCCAGCAGCTTATCACTAGCCGCGAACAATGAGCAGTTCTTC. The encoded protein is CASSLSLAANNEQFF.

The CDR3: CSASPNTDTQYF. CDR3 nucleotide sequence: TGCAGTGCTAGTCCAAACACAGATACGCAGTATTTT. The gene calls are TRBV20-1 and TRBJ2-3; no clear D. CDR1 and CDR2 from the germline V gene are DFQATT and SNEGSKA (reference sequence). This CDR3 is 12 amino acids long. Trimming took off 3 bases at V and 2 bases at J, with 6 bases between the two ends.

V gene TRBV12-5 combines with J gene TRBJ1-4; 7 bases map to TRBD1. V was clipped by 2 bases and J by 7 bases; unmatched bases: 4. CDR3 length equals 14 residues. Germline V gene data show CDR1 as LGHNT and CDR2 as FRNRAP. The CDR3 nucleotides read TGTGCTAGTGGTTTGATGCAGGGGGGTGAAAAACTGTTTTTT. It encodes CASGLMQGGEKLFF.

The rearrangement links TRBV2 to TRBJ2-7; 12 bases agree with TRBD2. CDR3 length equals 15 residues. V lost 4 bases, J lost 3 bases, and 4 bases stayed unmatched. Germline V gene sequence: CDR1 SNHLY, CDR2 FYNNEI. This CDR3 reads CASSAGLAGYYEQYF. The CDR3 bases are TGTGCCAGCAGTGCAGGACTAGCGGGATACTACGAGCAGTACTTC.

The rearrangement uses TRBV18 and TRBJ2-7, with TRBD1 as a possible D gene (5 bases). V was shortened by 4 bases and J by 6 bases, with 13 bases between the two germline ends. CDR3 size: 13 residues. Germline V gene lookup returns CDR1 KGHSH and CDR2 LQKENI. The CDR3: CASSRQGDGEQYF. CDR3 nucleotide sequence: TGTGCCAGCTCACGCCAGGGTGACGGCGAGCAGTACTTC.

CDR3 amino acids: CASSMLFQGMSNQPQHF. CDR3 in DNA: TGTGCCAGTAGTATGCTTTTTCAGGGTATGAGCAATCAGCCCCAGCATTTT. The rearrangement links TRBV19 to TRBJ1-5, with D possibly TRBD1 on 5 matching bases. Germline V gene data show CDR1 as LNHDA and CDR2 as SQIVND (reference sequence). The CDR3 runs to 17 residues. Trimming left V 3 bases short and J 1 base short, with 16 bases between.

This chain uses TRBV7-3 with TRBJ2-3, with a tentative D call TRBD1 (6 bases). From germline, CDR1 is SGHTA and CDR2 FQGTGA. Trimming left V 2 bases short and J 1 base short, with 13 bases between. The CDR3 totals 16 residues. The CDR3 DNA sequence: TGTGCCAGCAGCTTAGGACCAGGGGTGGGCACAGATACGCAGTATTTT. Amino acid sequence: CASSLGPGVGTDTQYF.

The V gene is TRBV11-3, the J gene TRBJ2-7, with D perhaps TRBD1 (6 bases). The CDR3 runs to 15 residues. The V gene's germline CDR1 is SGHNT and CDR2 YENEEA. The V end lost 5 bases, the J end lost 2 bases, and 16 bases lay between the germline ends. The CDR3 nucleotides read TGTGCCAGCAGCCCCGGGACAACTCCGGCCTACGAGCAGTACTTC. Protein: CASSPGTTPAYEQYF.

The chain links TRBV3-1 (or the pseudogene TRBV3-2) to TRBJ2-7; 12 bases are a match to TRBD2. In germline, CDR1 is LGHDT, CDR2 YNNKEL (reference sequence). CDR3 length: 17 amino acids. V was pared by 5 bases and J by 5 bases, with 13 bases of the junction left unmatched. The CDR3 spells CASSTRTSGIVGHEQYF. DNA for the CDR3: TGTGCCAGCAGCACCCGGACTAGCGGGATCGTCGGGCACGAGCAGTACTTC.

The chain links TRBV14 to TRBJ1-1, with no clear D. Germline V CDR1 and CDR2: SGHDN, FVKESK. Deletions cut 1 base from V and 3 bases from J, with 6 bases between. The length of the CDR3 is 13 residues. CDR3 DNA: TGTGCCAGCAGCCAAGGACTTTACACTGAAGCTTTCTTT. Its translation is CASSQGLYTEAFF.

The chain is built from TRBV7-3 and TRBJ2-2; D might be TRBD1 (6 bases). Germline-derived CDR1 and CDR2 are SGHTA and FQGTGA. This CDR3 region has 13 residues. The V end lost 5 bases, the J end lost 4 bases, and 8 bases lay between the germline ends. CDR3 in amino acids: CASSRDTTGELFF. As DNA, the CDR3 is TGTGCCAGCAGCCGGGACACCACCGGGGAGCTGTTTTTT.

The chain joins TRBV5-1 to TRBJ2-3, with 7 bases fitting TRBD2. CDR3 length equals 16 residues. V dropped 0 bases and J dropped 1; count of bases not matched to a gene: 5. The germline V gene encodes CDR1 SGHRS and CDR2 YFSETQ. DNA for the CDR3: TGCGCCAGCAGCTTGGCCAGCGGGATCGGCACAGATACGCAGTATTTT. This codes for CASSLASGIGTDTQYF.